The clone carrying this TCR beta chain appeared a few times. This record comes from a study of patients and donors after allogeneic stem cell transplantation. TCRdb re-analysed the RT-PCR reads in MiXCR, keeping a single row per CDR3 protein. The sample comprises roughly 4,200 distinct CDR3 sequences, approximately 25% of which are singletons, and 15% to 20% rests with the top ten. This CDR3 comprises 14 residues. Germline CDR1 is LGHNA and CDR2 is YNFKEQ. The V and J ends lost 1 base and 6 bases respectively, with 10 bases between them. The receptor's source is a human donor who was either an allogeneic HSCT recipient or a stem cell or donor lymphocyte infusion donor (not recorded which). It is not recorded whose cells these are; they may come from a transplant donor. The sample consisted of blood, either unsorted or a sorted T cell fraction (not recorded which). The chain couples TRBV4-2 to TRBJ2-1; unclear D gene. The CDR3, as DNA: TGTGCCAGCAGCCAAGGGCTTTCGGGCAATGAGCAGTTCTTC. Its protein is CASSQGLSGNEQFF.